The T cell receptor (beta chain) described here comes from a study of T cells after yellow fever vaccination (dated by TCRdb to between 2018 and 2020). With regard to the full study: Libraries from fractions with low cell numbers were prepared with the SMART-Seq v4 Ultra Low Input RNA kit. To follow T-cell clones before and after primary and booster YFV17D yellow fever vaccination, bulk TCR alpha and beta repertoires were sequenced over time. Two healthy male donors, one aged 18 to 30 and one aged 30 to 40 years, made up the cohort. Blood was drawn at multiple timepoints before and after primary and secondary immunization, with bulk PBMC replicates and cell subsets isolated.

Paper-wide results and their limitations: Computational filtering was required because FACS-sorted repertoires could contain abundant contaminating clonotypes from the bulk population. A small fraction of clonotypes appeared in both the CD4 and CD8 compartments, likely as a result of convergent recombination. After the booster, most of the clones that had expanded following primary vaccination were detected again (roughly 96% of CD4 and more than 85% of CD8), which suggests that memory was broadly maintained. Only two donors were included in the study, so the extent to which the findings can be generalized is limited. Compared with the primary T-cell response, the secondary T-cell response was faster but weaker, reaching its peak on day 5 rather than on day 15.

The run used an Illumina NovaSeq 6000. TCR cDNA was made using 5'RACE template switching, a step that added a universal primer site and unique molecular identifiers. Priming of cDNA synthesis was performed from both the TCR alpha and TCR beta constant segments. Library amplification used two PCR steps, and the second PCR step added sample barcodes and sequencing adapters. Libraries were sequenced on Illumina HiSeq 2500 (2x100 bp) or NovaSeq (2x150 bp). The study's own analysis went as follows. MIGEC was used to demultiplex reads and collapse the reads into UMI consensus sequences, and MiXCR was used for V(D)J alignment. Vaccine-responding clonotypes were identified with edgeR using replicate PBMC samples, with FDR below 0.01 and a log2 fold change above 5 up to day 15 being required. Each bulk clonotype was labeled CD4 or CD8 based on which sequenced repertoire, CD4 or CD8, contained the clonotype at higher abundance. Clones were called with MiXCR by TCRdb after fastp trimmed the public reads at Q25, and only in-frame beta chains were retained. Rows are combined by CDR3 protein, so each entry shows the most common genes and DNA. The V and J calls were not made by the authors but by TCRdb's processing. The sample table shows about 260,000 distinct CDR3 sequences, and around 4.9% are seen once. The top ten clonotypes cover roughly 3% of the sample.

The junction shows trimming of 0 bases on V and 6 bases on J, plus 11 bases between the germline ends. Counted from cysteine to phenylalanine, this CDR3 has 15 amino acids. The CDR3 DNA has 45 bases and is translated from base 1. According to the germline V gene, CDR1 reads SGHAT and CDR2 reads FQNNGV. The treatment or condition label corresponds to: live attenuated yellow fever vaccine strain. PBMCs were isolated from peripheral blood using a standard Ficoll-Paque protocol. Dynabeads CD4 and CD8 positive selection kits were used to isolate CD4 and CD8 T-cell fractions. RNA was extracted with TriZol from bulk PBMCs, CD4 and CD8 fractions, and dextramer-positive and dextramer-negative fractions. In this sample, this clonotype turned up many times. Its antigen is not yet known. No much larger clone is present one base from it, and per-base qualities are unavailable.

The TCR sequence derives from a man between 18 and 35 years old who received the YFV17D yellow fever vaccine. The chain is made from TRBV11-2 and TRBJ2-2; the D gene assignment is perhaps TRBD1 or TRBD2, with each matching 5 bases. This material consisted of CD4+ T cells sorted from PBMCs, taken on the day of the yellow fever booster vaccination. The CDR3 has the sequence CASSLDRVGAGELFF. In nucleotides, the sequence is TGTGCCAGCAGCTTAGATCGGGTGGGGGCCGGGGAGCTGTTTTTT.